Below, one TCR beta chain is given with its context. Its antigen target is currently unknown. No base quality information exists; no much larger clone differs at one position. CDR1 DFQATT and CDR2 SNEGSKA were looked up in the germline V gene (reference sequence). The CDR3 runs 16 residues from the cysteine to the phenylalanine. Here the CDR3 DNA is all that survives: 48 bases in frame from base 1. A distance of 21 bases separates the germline ends of V and J, which lose 1 base and 8 bases respectively. The sample belongs to a study of patients and donors after allogeneic stem cell transplantation (dated by TCRdb to the early 2020s). Library construction relied on RT-PCR. Sequencer: NextSeq 550. TCRdb trimmed public reads at Q25 via fastp, called clones via MiXCR and kept in-frame beta chains. Each entry is one CDR3 protein sequence, shown with its most common DNA and genes. This sample gives 800,000 to 1,000,000 distinct CDR3 sequences in total; roughly 18% of them show up just once. The top ten constitute 5% to 6.5% of the sample.

Recombination joined TRBV20-1 with TRBJ2-1, with TRBD2 as a weak D call on 6 bases. Sequenced input: blood, either unsorted or a sorted T cell fraction (not recorded which). The sequence was collected from a human donor who was either an allogeneic HSCT recipient or a stem cell or donor lymphocyte infusion donor (not recorded which). It is not recorded whose cells these are; they may come from a transplant donor. The DNA reads TGCAGTGCTAGAGGCCCGCGGCGGGGAGAGCGGGATGAGCAGTTCTTC. Its translation is CSARGPRRGERDEQFF.